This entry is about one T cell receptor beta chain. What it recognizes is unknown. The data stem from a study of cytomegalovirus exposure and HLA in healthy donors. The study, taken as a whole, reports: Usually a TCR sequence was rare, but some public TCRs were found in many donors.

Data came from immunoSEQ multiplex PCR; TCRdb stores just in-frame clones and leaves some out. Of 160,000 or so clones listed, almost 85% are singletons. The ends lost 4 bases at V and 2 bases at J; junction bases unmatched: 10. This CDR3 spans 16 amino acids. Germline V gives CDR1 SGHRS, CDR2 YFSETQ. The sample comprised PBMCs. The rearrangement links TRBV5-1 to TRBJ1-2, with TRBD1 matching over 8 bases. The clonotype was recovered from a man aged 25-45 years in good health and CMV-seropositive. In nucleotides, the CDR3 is TGCGCCAGCAGCCCCTCTCTGACAGGGGCCAACTATGGCTACACCTTC. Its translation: CASSPSLTGANYGYTF.